What follows is one TCR beta chain and its context. Clones were sequenced by immunoSEQ multiplex PCR, and TCRdb holds only the in-frame ones, with some missing. The sample includes 360,000 or so clones, roughly nine tenths of them seen just once. The data originate from a study of blood T cell repertoires in COVID-19. Sequences were obtained from PBMCs or T cells enriched from blood (not recorded which). The sequence derives from a woman in her 30s who had recovered from COVID-19.

CDR3 in DNA: TGTGCCAGCAGCCAGACCAGGGGGACCGGGGAGCTGTTTTTT. Translation: CASSQTRGTGELFF. The J gene is TRBJ2-2, the V gene TRBV16; 7 nucleotides match TRBD1. Unmatched junction bases numbered 3, after V lost 3 bases and J lost 5 bases. CDR1 KGHSY and CDR2 FQNENV come from the germline V gene. CDR3 size: 14 residues.